These T cell receptor beta chains were read from a single sample in a study of shared clonotypes between healthy human individuals. Clones were sequenced by immunoSEQ multiplex PCR, and TCRdb holds only the in-frame ones, with some missing. The sample has around 1.5 million clones; 95% to 99% are singletons. The sample taken for sequencing was naive CD4+ T cells sorted from blood. The source of these receptors is a man in his thirties or forties in good health. Each CDR3 is given with its conserved first and last residue. Fields, in order: clone size, V gene, D gene, J gene, CDR3 protein, CDR3 DNA. A D gene is named only where the DNA matches it firmly. The size entry is marked missing in some rows and otherwise reads once, few, many or a size class.

.	TRBV9	TRBD1	TRBJ2-7	CASARDRGDEQYF	TGTGCCAGCGCCCGGGACAGGGGTGACGAGCAGTACTTC
.	TRBV20-1	TRBD1	TRBJ2-1	CSAPTGGKQFF	TGCAGTGCCCCGACAGGGGGAAAGCAGTTCTTC
.	TRBV19	TRBD2	TRBJ2-2	CASSGVGGRVTGELFF	TGTGCCAGTAGTGGGGTTGGCGGGAGGGTCACCGGGGAGCTGTTTTTT
.	TRBV2	.	TRBJ1-2	CASSGQPIYGYTF	TGTGCCAGCAGCGGACAGCCCATCTATGGCTACACCTTC
.	TRBV7-2	.	TRBJ2-1	CASSPLAGSYNEQFF	TGTGCCAGCAGCCCCCTCGCGGGGTCCTACAATGAGCAGTTCTTC
.	TRBV5-1	.	TRBJ1-2	CASSLLSLDGGYTF	TGCGCCAGCAGCTTGTTATCGCTGGACGGTGGCTACACCTTC
.	TRBV6-5	.	TRBJ1-3	CASSYTDSSGNTIYF	TGTGCCAGCAGTTACACGGACAGCTCTGGAAACACCATATATTTT
.	TRBV11-2	.	TRBJ1-2	CASSLEYDGYTF	TGTGCCAGCAGCTTAGAGTACGATGGCTACACCTTC
.	TRBV27	TRBD2	TRBJ2-1	CASSLVVGLAGPNEQFF	TGTGCCAGCAGTTTGGTGGTTGGACTAGCGGGACCCAATGAGCAGTTCTTC
.	TRBV14	TRBD1	TRBJ1-1	CASSQDEGTVTYTEAFF	TGTGCCAGCAGCCAAGATGAGGGGACAGTAACGTACACTGAAGCTTTCTTT
.	TRBV9	.	TRBJ2-7	CASSARGAVYEQYF	TGTGCCAGCAGCGCCCGGGGGGCCGTTTACGAGCAGTACTTC
.	TRBV15	.	TRBJ1-2	CATSQRPRVGLGYTF	TGTGCCACCAGCCAAAGGCCGAGGGTGGGGTTGGGCTACACCTTC
.	TRBV5-5	.	TRBJ2-5	CASSLPETQYF	TGTGCCAGCAGCTTGCCTGAGACCCAGTACTTC
.	TRBV9	TRBD2	TRBJ2-7	CASSPREAYEQYF	TGTGCCAGCAGCCCCCGGGAGGCATACGAGCAGTACTTC
.	TRBV21-1	.	TRBJ2-5	CASSKGRLGETQYF	TGTGCCAGCAGCAAAGGTCGATTAGGGGAGACCCAGTACTTC
.	TRBV28	TRBD1	TRBJ1-2	CASSSGQASNYGYTF	TGTGCCAGCAGTTCCGGACAGGCCTCTAACTATGGCTACACCTTC
.	TRBV5-5	.	TRBJ2-5	CASSSSPTPGETQYF	TGTGCCAGCAGCTCCTCCCCGACACCCGGGGAGACCCAGTACTTC
once	TRBV27	TRBD1	TRBJ1-5	CASSLTGQNQPQHF	TGTGCCAGCAGTTTGACAGGGCAAAATCAGCCCCAGCATTTT
.	TRBV5-5	.	TRBJ2-7	CASSLAGSLMNEQYF	TGTGCCAGCAGCTTAGCGGGCTCCCTTATGAACGAGCAGTACTTC
.	TRBV18	.	TRBJ1-3	CASSPTRHSGNTIYF	TGTGCCAGCTCACCAACGCGGCATTCTGGAAACACCATATATTTT
.	TRBV23-1	.	TRBJ2-1	CASSSRTYEQFF	TGCGCCAGCAGTAGTCGGACCTATGAGCAGTTCTTC
.	TRBV25-1	TRBD2	TRBJ2-3	CASGPGTSGLPYF	TGTGCCAGCGGACCCGGGACTAGCGGGCTCCCGTATTTT
.	TRBV29-1	TRBD2	TRBJ2-1	CSVEWLAGGYEQFF	TGCAGCGTTGAATGGCTAGCGGGAGGTTACGAGCAGTTCTTC
.	TRBV4-3	.	TRBJ2-1	CASSDHGLGAPNEQFF	TGCGCCAGCAGCGACCACGGGCTAGGGGCTCCCAATGAGCAGTTCTTC
.	TRBV6-5	TRBD1	TRBJ2-7	CASSYPLGQGRYEQYF	TGTGCCAGCAGTTACCCCCTCGGACAGGGACGTTACGAGCAGTACTTC
.	TRBV27	.	TRBJ2-7	CASSLSTGPYEQYF	TGTGCCAGCAGTTTATCGACGGGTCCCTACGAGCAGTACTTC
.	TRBV6-5	.	TRBJ1-1	CASSYAQNTEAFF	TGTGCCAGCAGTTACGCCCAGAACACTGAAGCTTTCTTT